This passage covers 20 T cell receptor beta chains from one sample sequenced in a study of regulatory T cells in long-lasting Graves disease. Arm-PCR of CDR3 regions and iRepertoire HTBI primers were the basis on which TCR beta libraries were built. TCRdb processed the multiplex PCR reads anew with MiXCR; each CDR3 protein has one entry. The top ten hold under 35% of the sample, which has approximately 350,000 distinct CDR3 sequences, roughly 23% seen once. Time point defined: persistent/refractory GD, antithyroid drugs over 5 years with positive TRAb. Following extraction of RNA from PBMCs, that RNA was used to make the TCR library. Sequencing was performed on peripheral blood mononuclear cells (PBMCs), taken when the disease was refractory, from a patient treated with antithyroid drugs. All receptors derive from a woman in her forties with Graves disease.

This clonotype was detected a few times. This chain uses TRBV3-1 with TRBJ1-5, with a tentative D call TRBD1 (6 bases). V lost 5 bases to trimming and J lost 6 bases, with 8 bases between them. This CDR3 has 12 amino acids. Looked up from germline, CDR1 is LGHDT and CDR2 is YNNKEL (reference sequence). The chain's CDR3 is CASSTGFQPQHF. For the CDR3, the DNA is TGTGCCAGCAGCACAGGGTTTCAGCCCCAGCATTTT.

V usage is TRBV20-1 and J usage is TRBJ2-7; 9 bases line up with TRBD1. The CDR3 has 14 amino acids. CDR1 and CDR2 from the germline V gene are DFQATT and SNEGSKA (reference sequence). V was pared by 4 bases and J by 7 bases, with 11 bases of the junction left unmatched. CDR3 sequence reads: CSAKNDRGVREQYF. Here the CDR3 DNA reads TGCAGTGCTAAGAACGACAGGGGGGTGAGGGAGCAGTACTTC.

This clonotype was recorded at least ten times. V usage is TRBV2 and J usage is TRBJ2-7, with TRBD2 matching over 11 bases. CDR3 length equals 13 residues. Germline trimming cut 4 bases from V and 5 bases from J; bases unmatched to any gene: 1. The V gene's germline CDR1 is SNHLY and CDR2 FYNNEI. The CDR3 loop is CASSGLAGNEQYF. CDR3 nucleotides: TGTGCCAGCAGTGGACTAGCGGGGAACGAGCAGTACTTC. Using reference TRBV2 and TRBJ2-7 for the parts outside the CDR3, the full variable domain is EPEVTQTPSHQVTQMGQEVILRCVPISNHLYFYWYRQILGQKVEFLVSFYNNEISEKSEIFDDQFSVERPDGSNFTLKIRSTKLEDSAMYFCASSGLAGNEQYFGPGTRLTVT.

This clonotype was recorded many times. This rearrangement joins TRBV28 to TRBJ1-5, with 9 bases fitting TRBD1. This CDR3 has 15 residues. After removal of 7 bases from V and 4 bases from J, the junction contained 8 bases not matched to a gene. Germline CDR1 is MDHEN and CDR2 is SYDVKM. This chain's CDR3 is CASIPWDRENQPQHF. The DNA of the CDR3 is TGTGCCAGCATCCCATGGGACAGGGAGAATCAGCCCCAGCATTTT. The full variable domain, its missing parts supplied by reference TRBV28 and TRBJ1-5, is DVKVTQSSRYLVKRTGEKVFLECVQDMDHENMFWYRQDPGLGLRLIYFSYDVKMKEKGDIPEGYSVSREKKERFSLILESASTNQTSMYLCASIPWDRENQPQHFGDGTRLSIL.

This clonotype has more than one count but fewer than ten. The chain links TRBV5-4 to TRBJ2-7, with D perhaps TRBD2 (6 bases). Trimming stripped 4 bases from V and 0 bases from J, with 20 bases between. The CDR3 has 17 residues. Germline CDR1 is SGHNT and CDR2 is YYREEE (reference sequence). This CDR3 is CASSQDRAGHLSYEQYF. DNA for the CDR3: TGTGCCAGCAGCCAAGATCGCGCGGGGCACCTCTCCTACGAGCAGTACTTC.

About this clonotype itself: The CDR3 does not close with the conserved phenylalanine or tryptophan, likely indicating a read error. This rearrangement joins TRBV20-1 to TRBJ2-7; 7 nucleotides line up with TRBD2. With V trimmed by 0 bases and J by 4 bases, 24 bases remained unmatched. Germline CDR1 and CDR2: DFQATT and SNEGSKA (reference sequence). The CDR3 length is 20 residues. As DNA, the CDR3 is TGCAGTGCTAGAGATCATCCCCTAGCGGCGATGAACTTCCTCGTTTACGAGCAGTACTCC. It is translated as CSARDHPLAAMNFLVYEQYS.

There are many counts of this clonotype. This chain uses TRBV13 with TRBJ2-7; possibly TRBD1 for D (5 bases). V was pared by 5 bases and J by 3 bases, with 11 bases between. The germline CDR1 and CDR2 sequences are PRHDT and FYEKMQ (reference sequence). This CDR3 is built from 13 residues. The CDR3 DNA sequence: TGTGCCAGCAGCACAGGACGCCACTACGAGCAGTACTTC. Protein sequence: CASSTGRHYEQYF.

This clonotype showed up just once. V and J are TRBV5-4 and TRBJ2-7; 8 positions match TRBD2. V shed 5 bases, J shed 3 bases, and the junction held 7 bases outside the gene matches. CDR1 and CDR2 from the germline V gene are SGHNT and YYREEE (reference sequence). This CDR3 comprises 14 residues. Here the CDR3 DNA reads TGTGCCAGCAGATGGGAAGCGGGAGACTACGAGCAGTACTTC. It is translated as CASRWEAGDYEQYF.

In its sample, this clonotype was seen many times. CDR3 protein: CASSSQSYEQYF. The DNA of the CDR3 is TGTGCCAGCAGCTCACAGTCCTACGAGCAGTACTTC. V is TRBV2 and J is TRBJ2-7; D is undetermined. CDR1 is SNHLY, CDR2 FYNNEI, per germline. This CDR3 has 12 amino acids. The ends were cut back, 6 bases at V and 1 base at J, with 7 bases in the middle.

CDR3 protein: CASSLAVYGGDTEAFF. The CDR3 DNA sequence: TGCGCCAGCAGCTTGGCTGTGTATGGCGGGGACACTGAAGCTTTCTTT. The chain joins TRBV5-1 to TRBJ1-1; D not certain. The CDR3 runs to 16 residues. The germline V gene has CDR1 SGHRS and CDR2 YFSETQ. V was trimmed by 0 bases and J by 3 bases, leaving 15 bases between them.

The CDR3 spells CASSGPSTRFRPEGEQFF. The CDR3 nucleotides are TGTGCCAGCAGCGGCCCATCGACTAGATTCCGTCCAGAAGGTGAGCAGTTCTTC. This chain links TRBV7-9 with TRBJ2-1, with D possibly matching TRBD2 (6 bases). Germline CDR1 is SEHNR and CDR2 is FQNEAQ (reference sequence). The CDR3 extends over 18 amino acids. Trimming took 5 bases from V and 9 from J, leaving 29 bases between them.

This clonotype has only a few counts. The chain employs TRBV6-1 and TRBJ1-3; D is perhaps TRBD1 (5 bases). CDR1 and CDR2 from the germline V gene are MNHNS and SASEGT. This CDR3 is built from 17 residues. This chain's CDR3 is CASAGTAKRGRENTIYF. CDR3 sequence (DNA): TGTGCGTCCGCTGGGACCGCTAAGAGAGGACGGGAAAACACCATATATTTT.

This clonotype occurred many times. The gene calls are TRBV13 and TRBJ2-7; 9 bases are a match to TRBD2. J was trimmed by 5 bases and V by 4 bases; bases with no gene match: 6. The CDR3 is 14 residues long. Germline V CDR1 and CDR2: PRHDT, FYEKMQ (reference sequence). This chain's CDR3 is CASSSGLASDEQYF. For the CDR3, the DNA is TGTGCCAGCAGCTCGGGACTAGCTAGCGACGAGCAGTACTTC.

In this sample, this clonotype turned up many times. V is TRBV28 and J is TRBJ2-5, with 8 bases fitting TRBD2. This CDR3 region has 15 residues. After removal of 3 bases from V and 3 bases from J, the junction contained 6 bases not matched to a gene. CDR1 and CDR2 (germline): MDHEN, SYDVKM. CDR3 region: CASSFGGTSEETQYF. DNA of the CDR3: TGTGCCAGCAGTTTTGGCGGGACTAGTGAAGAGACCCAGTACTTC. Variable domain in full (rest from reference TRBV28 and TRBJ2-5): DVKVTQSSRYLVKRTGEKVFLECVQDMDHENMFWYRQDPGLGLRLIYFSYDVKMKEKGDIPEGYSVSREKKERFSLILESASTNQTSMYLCASSFGGTSEETQYFGPGTRLLVL.

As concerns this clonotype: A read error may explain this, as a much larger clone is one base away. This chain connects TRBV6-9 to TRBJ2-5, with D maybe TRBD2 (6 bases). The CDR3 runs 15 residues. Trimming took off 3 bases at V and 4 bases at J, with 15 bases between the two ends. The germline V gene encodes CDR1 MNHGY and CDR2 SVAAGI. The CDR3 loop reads CASSYSVGDSETQYF. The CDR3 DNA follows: TGTGCCAGCAGTTACTCCGTCGGGGACTCAGAGACCCAGTACTTC.

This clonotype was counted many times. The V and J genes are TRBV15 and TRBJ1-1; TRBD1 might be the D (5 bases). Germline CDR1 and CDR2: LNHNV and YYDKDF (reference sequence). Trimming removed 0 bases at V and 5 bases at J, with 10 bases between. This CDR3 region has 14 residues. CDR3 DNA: TGTGCCACCAGCAGAGAGGGGGAGGTAACTGAAGCTTTCTTT. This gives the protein CATSREGEVTEAFF.

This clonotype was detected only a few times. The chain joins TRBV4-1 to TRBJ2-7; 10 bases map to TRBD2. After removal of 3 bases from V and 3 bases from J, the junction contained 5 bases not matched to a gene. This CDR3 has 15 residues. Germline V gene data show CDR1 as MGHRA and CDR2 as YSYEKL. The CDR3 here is CASSQRAGGFYEQYF. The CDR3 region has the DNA TGCGCCAGCAGCCAGCGAGCGGGAGGGTTCTACGAGCAGTACTTC.

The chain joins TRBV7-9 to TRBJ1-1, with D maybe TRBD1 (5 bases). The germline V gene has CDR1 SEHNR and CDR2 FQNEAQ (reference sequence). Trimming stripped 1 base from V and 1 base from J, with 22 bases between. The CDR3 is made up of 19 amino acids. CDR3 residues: CASSLGREYRRDQNTEAFF. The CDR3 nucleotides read TGTGCCAGCAGCTTAGGCCGGGAGTACAGGCGAGATCAGAACACTGAAGCTTTCTTT.

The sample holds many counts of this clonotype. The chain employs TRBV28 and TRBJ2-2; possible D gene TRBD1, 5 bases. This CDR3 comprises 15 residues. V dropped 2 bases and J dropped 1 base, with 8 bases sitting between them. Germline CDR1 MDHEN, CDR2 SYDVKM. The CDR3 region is CASSLTGMNTGELFF. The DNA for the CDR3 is TGTGCCAGCAGTTTAACAGGAATGAACACCGGGGAGCTGTTTTTT.

CDR3 in DNA: TGTGCCAGCAGAGTTGAAGACTCCTATAATTCACCCCTCCACTTT. It is translated as CASRVEDSYNSPLHF. The gene calls are TRBV6-1 and TRBJ1-6; the D is unclear. The CDR3 contains 15 residues. Deletions cut 6 bases from V and 0 bases from J, with 9 bases between. Germline CDR1 is MNHNS and CDR2 is SASEGT.